This entry lists 17 T cell receptor beta chains sequenced from one sample in a study of blood T cell repertoires in COVID-19. Using immunoSEQ multiplex PCR, the repertoire was profiled, and TCRdb retains in-frame clones only, with some absent. The sample yields about 140,000 clones, about 80% seen once. The sample taken for sequencing was peripheral blood. These receptors were obtained from a woman in her sixties or seventies with acute or convalescent COVID-19.

This chain connects TRBV7-9 to TRBJ1-2; 8 bases map to TRBD1. This CDR3 region has 18 residues. The V segment lost 1 base and the J segment 0 bases; nucleotides outside the gene matches: 10. CDR1 and CDR2 (germline): SEHNR, FQNEAQ (reference sequence). The CDR3 loop is CASSLGAPRQGPNYGYTF. DNA of the CDR3: TGTGCCAGCAGCTTAGGAGCCCCACGACAGGGGCCTAACTATGGCTACACCTTC.

V and J are TRBV7-3 and TRBJ2-1; D may be TRBD2 (6 bases). With 0 bases removed from V and 5 bases from J, the gap between germline ends came to 20 bases. This CDR3 comprises 18 residues. CDR1 SGHTA and CDR2 FQGTGA come from the germline V gene. The CDR3 spells CASSLTRGTPIANNEQFF. CDR3 coding DNA: TGTGCCAGCAGCTTAACTCGAGGGACTCCCATCGCAAACAATGAGCAGTTCTTC.

The V call is TRBV12-3 or TRBV12-4, the J call TRBJ1-1, with TRBD1 matching over 8 bases. The CDR3 sequence is 13 residues long. Trimming cost V 7 bases and J 6 bases; bases outside gene matches: 7. The CDR3 DNA reads as TGTGCCAGCATAAAAGACAGGGGACCTGAAGCTTTCTTT. Translation gives CASIKDRGPEAFF.

The CDR3: CATRTVSNSPLHF. In DNA form, the CDR3 reads TGTGCCACACGAACAGTCTCTAATTCACCCCTCCACTTT. This sequence joins TRBV28 and TRBJ1-6, with D unclear. Germline V lookup: CDR1 MDHEN, CDR2 SYDVKM. Trimming shortened V by 10 bases and J by 6 bases, and 13 bases separated the two germline ends. This CDR3 has 13 amino acids. Based on the CDR3 plus reference TRBV28 and TRBJ1-6, the full variable domain is DVKVTQSSRYLVKRTGEKVFLECVQDMDHENMFWYRQDPGLGLRLIYFSYDVKMKEKGDIPEGYSVSREKKERFSLILESASTNQTSMYLCATRTVSNSPLHFGNGTRLTVT.

CDR3 sequence (DNA): TGTGCCAGCAGGCACAGGGTCTATGGCTACACCTTC. This codes for CASRHRVYGYTF. This rearrangement joins TRBV21-1 to TRBJ1-2; the table's D call TRBD1 went unverified against the DNA. TRBV21-1 is a documented pseudogene. The CDR3 covers 12 residues.

Comments on this clone: Other DNA variants within this sample encode the same CDR3. The rearrangement joins TRBV6-2 or TRBV6-3 to TRBJ1-2, with 7 bases matching TRBD1. Germline trimming cut 2 bases from V and 4 bases from J; bases unmatched to any gene: 4. This CDR3 is built from 14 residues. CDR1 is MNHEY and CDR2 is SVGEGT in the germline V gene. CDR3 sequence reads: CASSYSDRVYGYTF. The CDR3 DNA reads TGTGCCAGCAGTTACAGCGACAGGGTCTATGGCTACACCTTC.

The rearrangement joins TRBV7-8 to TRBJ2-5, with a possible D match to TRBD2 (5 bases). CDR1 and CDR2 (germline): SGHVS, FQNEAQ. The CDR3 sequence is 14 residues long. The V end lost 5 bases, the J end lost 3 bases, and 13 bases lay between the germline ends. CDR3 coding DNA: TGTGCCAGCAGCCGGGGTCGGGTCAAAGAGACCCAGTACTTC. It yields the protein CASSRGRVKETQYF.

This chain connects TRBV28 to TRBJ2-4; 13 bases agree with TRBD2. The CDR3 spans 21 residues. From germline, CDR1 is MDHEN and CDR2 SYDVKM. With 5 bases clipped from V and 0 bases from J, the junction kept 16 bases outside the gene matches. The CDR3 DNA reads as TGTGCCAGCAGTAAAGGACTAGCGGGAGAAAAGTCACTTCTAGCCAAAAACATTCAGTACTTC. This encodes CASSKGLAGEKSLLAKNIQYF.

J is TRBJ2-5 and V is TRBV14; D not resolved. Germline V lookup: CDR1 SGHDN, CDR2 FVKESK. V was clipped by 2 bases and J by 4 bases, with 5 bases between them. The length of the CDR3 is 12 residues. This CDR3 reads CASSQIGETQYF. CDR3 sequence (DNA): TGTGCCAGCAGCCAAATCGGAGAGACCCAGTACTTC.

The chain has TRBV7-6 and TRBJ2-1; 10 bases agree with TRBD2. Trimming cost V 1 base and J 6 bases; bases outside gene matches: 3. This CDR3 has 15 residues. Germline CDR1 and CDR2: SGHVS and FNYEAQ. For the CDR3, the DNA is TGTGCCAGCAGCTTAGGGTCTAGCGGGAGCAATGAGCAGTTCTTC. This gives the protein CASSLGSSGSNEQFF.

V usage is TRBV5-5 and J usage is TRBJ2-6; TRBD2 aligns across 11 bases. The CDR3 extends over 18 amino acids. J gave up 2 bases and V 0 bases, and 4 bases lay outside the gene matches. Germline CDR1 SGHKS, CDR2 YYEKEE (reference sequence). CDR3 sequence: CASSLELAGATGANVLTF. CDR3 nucleotides: TGTGCCAGCAGCTTGGAACTAGCGGGAGCAACTGGGGCCAACGTCCTGACTTTC.

V is TRBV11-3 and J is TRBJ2-3; D is possibly TRBD2 (5 bases). The CDR3 has 13 amino acids. Germline CDR1 is SGHNT and CDR2 is YENEEA. V lost 4 bases, J lost 6 bases, and 11 bases lay in between. CDR3 sequence: CASSSSAGDTQYF. The CDR3 coding sequence is TGTGCCAGCAGCTCCTCTGCGGGTGATACGCAGTATTTT.

The CDR3 here is CSVRDTTNEKLFF. The CDR3 nucleotides are TGCAGCGTCCGGGACACAACTAATGAAAAACTGTTTTTT. The chain is built from TRBV29-1 and TRBJ1-4; D may be TRBD1 (6 bases). Trimming removed 6 bases at V and 0 bases at J, with 8 bases between. This CDR3 is 13 amino acids long. Per the germline V gene, CDR1 is SQVTM and CDR2 is ANQGSEA.

The V and J genes are TRBV3-1 (or the pseudogene TRBV3-2) and TRBJ1-1; D uncertain. From germline, CDR1 is LGHDT and CDR2 YNNKEL (reference sequence). The CDR3 sequence is 14 residues long. V was trimmed by 4 bases and J by 1 base, leaving 10 bases between them. CDR3 DNA: TGTGCCAGCAGCCCGGGGAGAGGGAACACTGAAGCTTTCTTT. Protein: CASSPGRGNTEAFF.

The genes are TRBV5-1 and TRBJ2-2; TRBD1 might be the D (5 bases). The CDR3 spans 16 residues. Germline V gene sequence: CDR1 SGHRS, CDR2 YFSETQ. Trimming left V 0 bases short and J 6 bases short, with 15 bases between. CDR3 in DNA: TGCGCCAGCAGCTTGGTGGGGCTAGACCCAGCCGGGGAGCTGTTTTTT. Encoded protein: CASSLVGLDPAGELFF.

The chain has TRBV19 and TRBJ2-1, with 9 bases lining up with TRBD1. This CDR3 comprises 20 residues. Per the germline V gene, CDR1 is LNHDA and CDR2 is SQIVND (reference sequence). V trimming: 1 base; J trimming: 3 bases; junction bases outside the gene matches: 16. The CDR3 bases are TGTGCCAGTAGTATAGGGTTTTTTGGGGCCGGGACAGGGATCTACAATGAGCAGTTCTTC. It encodes CASSIGFFGAGTGIYNEQFF.

The J gene is TRBJ1-2, the V gene TRBV7-8; D unclear. This CDR3 contains 14 residues. Trimming cost V 1 base and J 4 bases, with 10 bases left between them. Germline assignment: CDR1 SGHVS and CDR2 FQNEAQ. CDR3 coding DNA: TGTGCCAGCAGCTTAGGGGTGCGGTCCTATGGCTACACCTTC. This codes for CASSLGVRSYGYTF.